A single sample gave rise to the 13 T cell receptor beta chains below, sequenced in a study of T-cell reconstitution after alpha-beta-depleted transplantation in children. For TCRbeta, the library was prepared with unique molecular identifiers. TCRdb called the PCR reads again in MiXCR, with one record for every CDR3 protein. The sample has 500,000 to 600,000 distinct CDR3 sequences; 18% are singletons. The source was PBMCs from the stem cell graft donor, collected from the stem cell graft. All receptors come from a human donor who donated a stem cell graft to a child with acute lymphoblastic leukemia.

The V call is TRBV7-6, the J call TRBJ2-1; 9 nucleotides align to TRBD1. Germline V gene data show CDR1 as SGHVS and CDR2 as FNYEAQ. This CDR3 is 15 amino acids long. With 6 bases clipped from V and 7 bases from J, the junction kept 10 bases outside the gene matches. CDR3 amino acids: CASSSPPTGGNEQFF. The CDR3 DNA reads as TGTGCCAGCAGTTCCCCCCCGACAGGGGGAAATGAGCAGTTCTTC.

The chain has TRBV5-1 and TRBJ1-2, with 7 bases aligning to TRBD1. The CDR3 is 15 residues long. From germline, CDR1 is SGHRS and CDR2 YFSETQ. The trim removed 8 bases at V and 1 base at J, leaving 11 bases unmatched. This CDR3 is CARGQGTVLNYGYTF. The CDR3 coding sequence is TGCGCCAGGGGTCAGGGGACAGTTCTTAACTATGGCTACACCTTC. Full variable domain (rest looked up from reference TRBV5-1 and TRBJ1-2): KAGVTQTPRYLIKTRGQQVTLSCSPISGHRSVSWYQQTPGQGLQFLFEYFSETQRNKGNFPGRFSGRQFSNSRSEMNVSTLELGDSALYLCARGQGTVLNYGYTFGSGTRLTVV.

This clonotype has a handful of counts. This rearrangement joins TRBV20-1 to TRBJ2-7; 15 bases match TRBD2. There are 15 residues in the CDR3. Looked up from germline, CDR1 is DFQATT and CDR2 is SNEGSKA (reference sequence). V was pared by 6 bases and J by 2 bases, with 5 bases of the junction left unmatched. The CDR3 is CSAGTSGRNTYEQYF. In DNA form, the CDR3 reads TGCAGTGCCGGGACTAGCGGGAGGAACACCTACGAGCAGTACTTC.

The chain carries TRBV6-1 and TRBJ2-4, with unresolved D. The CDR3 length is 14 residues. Germline V CDR1 and CDR2: MNHNS, SASEGT. V was cut by 6 bases and J by 1 base, with 10 bases left in between. Here the CDR3 reads CASRLTGAKNIQYF. The CDR3 region has the DNA TGTGCCAGCAGACTCACCGGGGCCAAAAACATTCAGTACTTC.

This clonotype has a handful of counts. The gene calls are TRBV4-1 and TRBJ2-3; the match to TRBD1 covers 8 bases. V lost 0 bases to trimming and J lost 4 bases; unmatched junction nucleotides: 9. CDR3 size: 17 residues. CDR1 is MGHRA and CDR2 is YSYEKL in the germline V gene. Here the CDR3 reads CASSQDWTGSLPDTQYF. The CDR3 region has the DNA TGCGCCAGCAGCCAAGATTGGACAGGGTCCTTGCCAGATACGCAGTATTTT.

This clonotype came up a few times. The chain recombines TRBV25-1 with TRBJ1-1; D not certain. Germline V gene data show CDR1 as MGHDK and CDR2 as SYGVNS. With 6 bases removed from V and 4 bases from J, the gap between germline ends came to 9 bases. The CDR3 runs 12 residues. The CDR3 sequence: CASRGDLTEAFF. Here the CDR3 DNA reads TGTGCCAGCAGGGGAGACCTCACTGAAGCTTTCTTT.

The rearrangement uses TRBV10-3 and TRBJ2-5; a possible D gene is TRBD1 (6 bases). With 3 bases removed from V and 4 bases from J, the gap between germline ends came to 6 bases. This CDR3 spans 12 amino acids. The V gene's germline CDR1 is ENHRY and CDR2 SYGVKD. The CDR3 protein is CAISEQGETQYF. CDR3 nucleotides: TGTGCCATCAGTGAACAGGGAGAGACCCAGTACTTC.

This clonotype occurred once. The chain couples TRBV12-3 or TRBV12-4 to TRBJ2-1, with 10 bases identical to TRBD2. The V gene end was trimmed by 10 bases and the J gene end by 1 base; junction bases not matched to a gene: 4. This CDR3 is built from 14 residues. The CDR3 sequence is CAKASGSSYNEQFF. In DNA, the CDR3 is TGTGCCAAGGCTAGCGGGAGTTCCTACAATGAGCAGTTCTTC.

This clonotype was seen only a few times. V gene TRBV7-9 combines with J gene TRBJ1-5; no reliable D call. Germline CDR1 is SEHNR and CDR2 is FQNEAQ (reference sequence). This CDR3 region has 16 residues. Between the trimmed V and J ends, which lost 1 base and 0 bases, there was a span of 10 bases. The CDR3 is CASSLVHPDSNQPQHF. The CDR3 DNA sequence: TGTGCCAGCAGCTTAGTTCACCCGGATAGCAATCAGCCCCAGCATTTT.

There are a few counts of this clonotype. This rearrangement joins TRBV5-1 to TRBJ2-3, with 8 positions matching TRBD2. Germline V gives CDR1 SGHRS, CDR2 YFSETQ. The CDR3 extends over 17 amino acids. V lost 3 bases and J lost 4; bases outside the gene matches: 13. The CDR3 loop is CASSSGPSGGPADTQYF. CDR3 DNA: TGCGCCAGCAGCTCGGGCCCATCGGGAGGGCCGGCAGATACGCAGTATTTT.

This clonotype was counted between two and nine times. The chain carries TRBV29-1 and TRBJ2-3; 15 bases line up with TRBD2. The CDR3 spans 22 residues. The ends lost 0 bases at V and 0 bases at J; junction bases unmatched: 16. In germline, CDR1 is SQVTM, CDR2 ANQGSEA. CDR3 bases: TGCAGCGTTGAAGACTTCGGGACTAGCGGGAGGCCCGTTATGTCTAGCACAGATACGCAGTATTTT. Translating it yields CSVEDFGTSGRPVMSSTDTQYF.

This chain links TRBV5-1 with TRBJ2-5, with 7 bases matching TRBD1. The CDR3 is made up of 14 amino acids. CDR1 is SGHRS and CDR2 is YFSETQ in the germline V gene. The V and J ends lost 5 bases and 2 bases, in that order; junction bases with no gene match: 6. CDR3 sequence (DNA): TGCGCCAGCAGGATAGGACAGGATCAAGAGACCCAGTACTTC. Its translation is CASRIGQDQETQYF. Full variable domain (remainder filled in from reference TRBV5-1 and TRBJ2-5): KAGVTQTPRYLIKTRGQQVTLSCSPISGHRSVSWYQQTPGQGLQFLFEYFSETQRNKGNFPGRFSGRQFSNSRSEMNVSTLELGDSALYLCASRIGQDQETQYFGPGTRLLVL.

The chain is built from TRBV5-6 and TRBJ1-2; perhaps TRBD1 as D (6 bases). CDR1 is SGHDT and CDR2 is YYEEEE in the germline V gene. The length of the CDR3 is 14 residues. Trimming took 2 bases from V and 3 from J, leaving 11 bases between them. DNA of the CDR3: TGTGCCAGCAGCTTCTGGACAGCACACTATGGCTACACCTTC. Translating it yields CASSFWTAHYGYTF.